The 22 T cell receptor beta chains below all came from one sample that was sequenced in a study of blood T cell repertoires in COVID-19. Some clones are missing from TCRdb's copy, which holds only in-frame ones; the method was immunoSEQ multiplex PCR. Of roughly 54,000 clones listed, 80% to 90% were seen once; the top ten hold 25% to 30%. Sequencing was carried out using peripheral blood. The receptors derive from a human donor in a cohort sampled during active COVID-19.

This clone was seen just once. V usage is TRBV6-1 and J usage is TRBJ1-5; D uncertain. Germline V gene sequence: CDR1 MNHNS, CDR2 SASEGT. The CDR3 has 16 residues. V lost 4 bases, J lost 2 bases, and 15 bases lay in between. CDR3 sequence (DNA): TGTGCCAGCAGTGGCCTCGGGTCGGGAGGCAATCAGCCCCAGCATTTT. This translates into CASSGLGSGGNQPQHF.

This rearrangement joins TRBV5-1 to TRBJ2-3; TRBD2 matches at 7 bases. The V gene's germline CDR1 is SGHRS and CDR2 YFSETQ. With V trimmed by 0 bases and J by 0 bases, 13 bases remained unmatched. The CDR3 extends over 19 amino acids. The CDR3 DNA sequence: TGCGCCAGCAGCTTGGGAGCGGGGAGTACCTGGACTAGCACAGATACGCAGTATTTT. This gives the protein CASSLGAGSTWTSTDTQYF.

This chain connects TRBV28 to TRBJ2-6, with TRBD2 as a possible D gene (6 bases). Germline CDR1 and CDR2: MDHEN and SYDVKM. V was clipped by 7 bases and J by 1 base, with 11 bases between them. This CDR3 region has 15 residues. The CDR3 sequence: CASTMGGSGANVLTF. DNA for the CDR3: TGTGCCAGCACCATGGGGGGTTCTGGGGCCAACGTCCTGACTTTC.

The chain is built from TRBV27 and TRBJ1-5; 8 bases map to TRBD1. With 5 bases clipped from V and 2 bases from J, the junction kept 8 bases outside the gene matches. This CDR3 contains 16 residues. Germline CDR1 MNHEY, CDR2 SMNVEV (reference sequence). Written as DNA, the CDR3 is TGTGCCAGCAGTCAGGGAGACAGGGGTGGCAATCAGCCCCAGCATTTT. Translation: CASSQGDRGGNQPQHF.

The chain employs TRBV18 and TRBJ1-2; D gene ambiguous. This CDR3 contains 14 residues. Germline-derived CDR1 and CDR2 are KGHSH and LQKENI. V lost 0 bases and J lost 4, with 9 bases in between. CDR3 DNA sequence: TGTGCCAGCTCACCACCCGCACCGGGCTATGGCTACACCTTC. This translates into CASSPPAPGYGYTF.

The chain combines TRBV9 with TRBJ2-7, with 7 positions matching TRBD1. The V gene end was trimmed by 4 bases and the J gene end by 0 bases; junction bases not matched to a gene: 13. The CDR3 loop spans 17 amino acids. Per the germline V gene, CDR1 is SGDLS and CDR2 is YYNGEE. The chain's CDR3 is CASSSRYGQESSYEQYF. The DNA for the CDR3 is TGTGCCAGCAGCTCCCGTTACGGACAGGAGAGCTCCTACGAGCAGTACTTC.

The rearrangement joins TRBV19 to TRBJ1-5; a weak D match, TRBD1 (5 bases). The CDR3 is 15 residues long. The V gene's germline CDR1 is LNHDA and CDR2 SQIVND (reference sequence). V was cut by 3 bases and J by 4 bases, with 13 bases left in between. CDR3 coding DNA: TGTGCCAGTAGTATGGGGGGGGTCGCGAATCAGCCCCAGCATTTT. Its protein product is CASSMGGVANQPQHF.

The chain uses TRBV5-1 and TRBJ2-2; 8 bases line up with TRBD1. The V segment lost 6 bases and the J segment 1 base; nucleotides outside the gene matches: 2. This CDR3 region has 14 residues. The germline V gene encodes CDR1 SGHRS and CDR2 YFSETQ. CDR3 DNA: TGCGCCAGCATTGGGACAGGGAACACCGGGGAGCTGTTTTTT. It yields the protein CASIGTGNTGELFF.

The chain links TRBV29-1 to TRBJ2-7; D not certain. From germline, CDR1 is SQVTM and CDR2 ANQGSEA. The CDR3 is 12 residues long. With 6 bases removed from V and 3 bases from J, the gap between germline ends came to 12 bases. The CDR3 sequence is CSVSYPGYEQYF. The DNA for the CDR3 is TGCAGCGTCTCCTACCCCGGCTACGAGCAGTACTTC.

This chain joins TRBV5-1 and TRBJ2-7; maybe TRBD1 (5 bases). The CDR3 covers 14 residues. V dropped 0 bases and J dropped 2 bases, with 9 bases sitting between them. The germline V gene encodes CDR1 SGHRS and CDR2 YFSETQ. DNA for the CDR3: TGCGCCAGCAGCTTGGGGGGCACAGCCTACGAGCAGTACTTC. It specifies CASSLGGTAYEQYF.

The V and J genes are TRBV2 and TRBJ1-4; D may be TRBD1 (5 bases). In germline, CDR1 is SNHLY, CDR2 FYNNEI. V was cut by 2 bases and J by 6 bases, with 22 bases left in between. This CDR3 contains 18 residues. The chain's CDR3 is CASSESGGGGARYEKLFF. Here the CDR3 DNA reads TGTGCCAGCAGTGAATCGGGGGGTGGAGGGGCGAGGTATGAAAAACTGTTTTTT.

The table lists this clone with a few counts. The chain is built from TRBV7-8 and TRBJ2-3; the D is unclear. Germline loops: CDR1 SGHVS, CDR2 FQNEAQ. Trimming removed 3 bases at V and 6 bases at J, with 13 bases between. This CDR3 has 14 residues. CDR3 loop: CASSFSGLGDTQYF. The CDR3 bases are TGTGCCAGCAGCTTTTCCGGCCTAGGCGATACGCAGTATTTT.

The chain uses TRBV28 and TRBJ2-3; 7 nucleotides line up with TRBD2. The V and J ends lost 6 bases and 9 bases, in that order; junction bases with no gene match: 12. Germline CDR1 and CDR2: MDHEN and SYDVKM. The CDR3 spans 14 residues. CDR3 nucleotide sequence: TGTGCCAGCAGCGTTTCGATAGGGGAGGGCACGCAGTATTTT. Translating gives CASSVSIGEGTQYF.

For this clone: This may be a read error: a much more frequent sequence differs by one nucleotide. V and J are TRBV11-1 and TRBJ2-1, with no clear D. Trimming stripped 5 bases from V and 7 bases from J, with 15 bases between. CDR3 length: 14 residues. Germline CDR1 SGHAT, CDR2 FQDESV (reference sequence). The CDR3 protein is CASSNGLVWNEQFF. As DNA, the CDR3 is TGTGCCAGCAGCAACGGCCTAGTGTGGAATGAGCAGTTCTTC.

V usage is TRBV5-1 and J usage is TRBJ2-7; TRBD1 might be the D (6 bases). Germline V gene data show CDR1 as SGHRS and CDR2 as YFSETQ. Deletions cut 2 bases from V and 7 bases from J, with 10 bases between. CDR3 length: 12 residues. CDR3 sequence: CASSLQGREQYF. CDR3 bases: TGCGCCAGCAGCTTACAGGGTAGGGAGCAGTACTTC. Full variable domain (missing parts from reference TRBV5-1 and TRBJ2-7): KAGVTQTPRYLIKTRGQQVTLSCSPISGHRSVSWYQQTPGQGLQFLFEYFSETQRNKGNFPGRFSGRQFSNSRSEMNVSTLELGDSALYLCASSLQGREQYFGPGTRLTVT.

This chain links TRBV25-1 with TRBJ2-3, with D maybe TRBD1 (6 bases). The CDR3 extends over 13 amino acids. The V gene's germline CDR1 is MGHDK and CDR2 SYGVNS. The V end lost 8 bases, the J end lost 2 bases, and 11 bases lay between the germline ends. The CDR3 region is CASQDRYTDTQYF. The DNA of the CDR3 is TGTGCCAGCCAGGACAGATACACAGATACGCAGTATTTT.

This clone was counted between two and nine times. The chain couples TRBV2 to TRBJ2-7, with 10 bases lining up with TRBD1. The trim removed 3 bases at V and 5 bases at J, leaving 10 bases unmatched. The CDR3 sequence is 16 residues long. Germline CDR1 is SNHLY and CDR2 is FYNNEI. CDR3 in DNA: TGTGCCAGCAGTGAGGGGGACAGGGGCGTAGGCCACGAGCAGTACTTC. Translation: CASSEGDRGVGHEQYF.

The chain combines TRBV7-9 with TRBJ1-2; D gene unclear. The CDR3 extends over 13 amino acids. V was pared by 7 bases and J by 1 base, with 10 bases between. The germline gives CDR1 SEHNR, CDR2 FQNEAQ (reference sequence). The CDR3 region has the DNA TGTGCCAGCATCCCGGGTAGTAACTATGGCTACACCTTC. Its translation is CASIPGSNYGYTF.

V is TRBV6-4 and J is TRBJ2-1; 8 bases agree with TRBD2. V shed 3 bases and J 0 bases; nucleotides not matched to a gene: 4. CDR3 length equals 16 residues. Germline lookup yields CDR1 MRHNA and CDR2 SNTAGT. CDR3 DNA: TGTGCCAGCAGTGAGAGAAGCGGGAGCTCCTACAATGAGCAGTTCTTC. Translation gives CASSERSGSSYNEQFF.

The rearrangement links TRBV18 to TRBJ1-4; D gene unclear. Germline CDR1 KGHSH, CDR2 LQKENI. This CDR3 has 13 residues. V gave up 3 bases and J gave up 8 bases, with 10 bases separating them. In nucleotides, the CDR3 is TGTGCCAGCTCACCCCGGGGAGACGAAAAACTGTTTTTT. Amino acids: CASSPRGDEKLFF.

CDR3 protein: CASSGTLDYEQYF. CDR3 sequence (DNA): TGTGCCAGCAGCGGGACACTAGACTACGAGCAGTACTTC. The V gene is TRBV3-1 (or the pseudogene TRBV3-2), the J gene TRBJ2-7; perhaps TRBD1 as D (6 bases). V lost 5 bases and J 3 bases, leaving 11 bases between the germline ends. Germline V lookup: CDR1 LGHDT, CDR2 YNNKEL (reference sequence). The CDR3 loop spans 13 amino acids.

The gene calls are TRBV5-5 and TRBJ2-3; 7 bases match TRBD2. The CDR3 covers 16 residues. The trim removed 2 bases at V and 3 bases at J, leaving 9 bases unmatched. CDR1 and CDR2 from the germline V gene are SGHKS and YYEKEE (reference sequence). The CDR3 spells CASSFPIVGRTDTQYF. Here the CDR3 DNA reads TGTGCCAGCAGCTTCCCCATTGTCGGGAGGACAGATACGCAGTATTTT.